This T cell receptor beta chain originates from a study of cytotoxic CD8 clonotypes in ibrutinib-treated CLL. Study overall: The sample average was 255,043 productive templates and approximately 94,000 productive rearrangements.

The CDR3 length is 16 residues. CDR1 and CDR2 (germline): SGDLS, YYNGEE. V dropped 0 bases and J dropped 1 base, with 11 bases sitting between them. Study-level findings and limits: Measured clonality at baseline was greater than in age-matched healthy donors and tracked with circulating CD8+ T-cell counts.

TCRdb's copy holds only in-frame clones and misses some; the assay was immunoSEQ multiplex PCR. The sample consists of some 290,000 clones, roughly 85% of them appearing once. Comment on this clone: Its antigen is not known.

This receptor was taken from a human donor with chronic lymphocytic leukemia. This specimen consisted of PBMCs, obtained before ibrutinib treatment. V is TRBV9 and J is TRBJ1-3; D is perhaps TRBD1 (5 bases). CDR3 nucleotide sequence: TGTGCCAGCAGCGTAGCTACTGGGGGTTCTGGAAACACCATATATTTT. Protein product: CASSVATGGSGNTIYF.